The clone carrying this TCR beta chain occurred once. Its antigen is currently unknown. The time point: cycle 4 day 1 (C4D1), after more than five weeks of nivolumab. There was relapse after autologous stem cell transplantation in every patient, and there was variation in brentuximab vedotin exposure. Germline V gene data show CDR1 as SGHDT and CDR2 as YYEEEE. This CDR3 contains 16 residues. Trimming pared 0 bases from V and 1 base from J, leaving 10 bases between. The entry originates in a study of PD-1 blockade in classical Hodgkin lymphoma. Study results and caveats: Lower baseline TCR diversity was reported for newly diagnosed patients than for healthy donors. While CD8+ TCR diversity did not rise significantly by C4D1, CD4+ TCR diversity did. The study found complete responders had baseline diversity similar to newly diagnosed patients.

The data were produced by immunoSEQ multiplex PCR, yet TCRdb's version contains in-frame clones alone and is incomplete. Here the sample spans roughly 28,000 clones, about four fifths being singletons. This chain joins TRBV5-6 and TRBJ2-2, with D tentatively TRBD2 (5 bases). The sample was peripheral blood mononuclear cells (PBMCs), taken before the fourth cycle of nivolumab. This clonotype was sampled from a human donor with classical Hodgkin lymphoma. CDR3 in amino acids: CASSLAAGGNTGELFF. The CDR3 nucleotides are TGTGCCAGCAGCTTGGCCGCGGGTGGGAACACCGGGGAGCTGTTTTTT.